What follows describes a single TCR beta chain. This sample stems from a study of T cell responses to AZD1222 COVID-19 vaccine. The table came from immunoSEQ multiplex PCR; TCRdb's copy has only in-frame clones and leaves some out. In the table there are fewer than 70,000 clones, roughly nine tenths of which are singletons. This specimen was peripheral blood, taken 28 days after the second AZD1222 dose. This TCR derives from an adult who received the AZD1222 COVID-19 vaccine.

The CDR3 region has the DNA TGTGCCAGCAGCTCAGCCGCTGCGGCCTATGAGCAGTTCTTC. Its translation is CASSSAAAAYEQFF. The V gene is TRBV7-2, the J gene TRBJ2-1; D not resolved. Germline V gene sequence: CDR1 SGHTA, CDR2 FQGNSA. The CDR3 totals 14 residues. V was pared by 4 bases and J by 8 bases, with 15 bases between.